This TCR beta chain was obtained from a study of blood T cells in healthy people across ages. It was with a sample-barcoded 5' primer and a J-beta primer mix that a second PCR of roughly 7 to 12 cycles was run. Using its own MiXCR run on the 5' RACE reads, TCRdb lists one record per CDR3 protein. The table records about 830,000 distinct CDR3 sequences, approximately 59% of them present only once. This CDR3 spans 14 amino acids. V was pared by 0 bases and J by 10 bases, with 13 bases between. Per germline, CDR1 LNHNV and CDR2 YYDKDF (reference sequence). Study outcomes and limitations: A conclusive naive versus antigen-experienced comparison was prevented by the unsorted PBMCs. Among long-lived donors, naive CD4+ cells were more numerous and diversity higher than in aged donors. Investigators treated diversity estimates from one million T cells as underestimates.

Each individual donor underwent a draw of 8.5 to 10 milliliters of peripheral blood. To note about this clonotype: The antigen is undetermined.

The TCR originated in a man aged 30 to 39 in good health. V and J are TRBV15 and TRBJ1-5; D is possibly TRBD1 (5 bases). Specimen: blood. CDR3 bases: TGTGCCACCAGCAGAGATTTCGGGGGGGGACCCCAGCATTTT. It codes for CATSRDFGGGPQHF.